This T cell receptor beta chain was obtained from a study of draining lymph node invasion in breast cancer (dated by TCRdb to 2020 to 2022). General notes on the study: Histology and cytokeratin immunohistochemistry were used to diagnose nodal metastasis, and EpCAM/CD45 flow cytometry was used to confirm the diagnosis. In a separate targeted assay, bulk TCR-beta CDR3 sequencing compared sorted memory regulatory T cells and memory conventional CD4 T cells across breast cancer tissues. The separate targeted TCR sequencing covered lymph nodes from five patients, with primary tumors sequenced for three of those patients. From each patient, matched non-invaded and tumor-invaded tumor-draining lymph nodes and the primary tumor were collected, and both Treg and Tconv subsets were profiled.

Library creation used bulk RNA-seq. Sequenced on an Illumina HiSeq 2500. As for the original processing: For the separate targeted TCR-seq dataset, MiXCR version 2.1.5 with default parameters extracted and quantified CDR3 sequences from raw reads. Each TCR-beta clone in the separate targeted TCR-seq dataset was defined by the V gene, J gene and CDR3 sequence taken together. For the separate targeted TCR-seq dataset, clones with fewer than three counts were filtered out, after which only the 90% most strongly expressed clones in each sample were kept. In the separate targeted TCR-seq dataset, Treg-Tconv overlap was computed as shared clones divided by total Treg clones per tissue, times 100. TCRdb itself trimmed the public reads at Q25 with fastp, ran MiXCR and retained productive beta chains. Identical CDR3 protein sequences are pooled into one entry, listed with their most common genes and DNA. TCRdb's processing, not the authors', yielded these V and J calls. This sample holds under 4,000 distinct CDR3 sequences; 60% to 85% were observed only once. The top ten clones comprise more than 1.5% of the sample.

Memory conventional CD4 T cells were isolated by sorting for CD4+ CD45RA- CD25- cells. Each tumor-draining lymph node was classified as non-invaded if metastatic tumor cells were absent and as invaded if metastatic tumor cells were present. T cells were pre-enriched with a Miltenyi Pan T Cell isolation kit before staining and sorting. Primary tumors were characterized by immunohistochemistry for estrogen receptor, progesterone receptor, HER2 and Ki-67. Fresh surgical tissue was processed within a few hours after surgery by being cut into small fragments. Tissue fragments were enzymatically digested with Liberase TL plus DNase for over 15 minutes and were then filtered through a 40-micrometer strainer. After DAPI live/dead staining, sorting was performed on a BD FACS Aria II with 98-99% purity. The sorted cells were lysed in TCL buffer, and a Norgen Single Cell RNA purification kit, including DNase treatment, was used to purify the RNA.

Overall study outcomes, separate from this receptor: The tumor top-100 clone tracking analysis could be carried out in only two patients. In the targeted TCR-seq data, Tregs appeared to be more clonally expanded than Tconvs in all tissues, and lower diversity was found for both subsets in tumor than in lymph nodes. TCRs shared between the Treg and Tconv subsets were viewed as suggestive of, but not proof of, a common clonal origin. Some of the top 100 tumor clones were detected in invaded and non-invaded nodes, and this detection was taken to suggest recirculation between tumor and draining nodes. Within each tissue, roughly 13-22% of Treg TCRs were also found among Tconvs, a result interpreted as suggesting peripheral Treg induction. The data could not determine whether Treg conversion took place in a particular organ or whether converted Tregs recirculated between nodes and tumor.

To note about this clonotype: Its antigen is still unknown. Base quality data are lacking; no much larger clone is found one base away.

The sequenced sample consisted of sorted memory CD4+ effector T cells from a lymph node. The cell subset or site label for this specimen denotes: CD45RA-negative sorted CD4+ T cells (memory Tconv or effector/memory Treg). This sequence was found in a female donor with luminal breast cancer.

CDR3 sequence: CAISPSGQGNEQYF. The nucleotide sequence is given as TGTGCCATCAGTCCCTCGGGACAGGGCAACGAGCAGTACTTC. Here the chain combines TRBV10-3 and TRBJ2-7, with 9 bases in between that match TRBD1. The germline V gene provides CDR1 ENHRY and CDR2 SYGVKD. Trimmed from V: 5 bases; trimmed from J: 5 bases; junction bases lacking a gene match: 7. Its CDR3 holds 14 amino acids, cysteine through phenylalanine. CDR3 DNA only is kept here, 42 bases in frame from base 1.